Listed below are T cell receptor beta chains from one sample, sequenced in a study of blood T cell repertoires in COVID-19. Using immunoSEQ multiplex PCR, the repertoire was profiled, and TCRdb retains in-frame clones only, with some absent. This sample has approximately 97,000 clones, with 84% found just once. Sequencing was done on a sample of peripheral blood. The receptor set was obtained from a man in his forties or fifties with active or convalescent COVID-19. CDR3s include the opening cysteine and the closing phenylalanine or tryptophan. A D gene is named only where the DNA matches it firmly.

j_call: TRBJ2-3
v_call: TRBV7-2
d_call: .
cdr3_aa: CASSLRAGATDTQYF

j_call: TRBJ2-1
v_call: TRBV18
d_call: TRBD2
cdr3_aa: CASSTSGEQFF

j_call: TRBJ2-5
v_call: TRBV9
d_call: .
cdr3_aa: CASSFRGAGETQYF

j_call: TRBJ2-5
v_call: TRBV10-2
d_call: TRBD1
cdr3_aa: CASSKSGQGLRETQYF

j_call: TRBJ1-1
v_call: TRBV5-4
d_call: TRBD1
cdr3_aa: CASSFGGQGAGTEAFF

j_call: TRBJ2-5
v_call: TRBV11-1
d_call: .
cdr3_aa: CASKIAVGLETQYF

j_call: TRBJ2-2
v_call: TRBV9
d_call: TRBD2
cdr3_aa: CASSPSGGNTGELFF

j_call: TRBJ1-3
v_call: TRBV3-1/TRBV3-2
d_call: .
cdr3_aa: CASSQDSGNTIYF

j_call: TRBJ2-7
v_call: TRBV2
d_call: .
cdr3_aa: CASSFSPGYEQYF

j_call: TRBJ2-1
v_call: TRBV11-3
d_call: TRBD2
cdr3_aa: CASSLLGGGAGNEQFF

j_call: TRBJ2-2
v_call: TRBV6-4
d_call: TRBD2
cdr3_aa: CASSPSSGGFNTGELFF

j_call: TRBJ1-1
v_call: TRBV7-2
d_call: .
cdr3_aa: CASSREETNTEAFF